A selection of T cell receptor beta chains follows, all from one sample in a study of T cells in Graves' hyperthyroidism and ophthalmopathy. TCRdb itself ran the multiplex PCR reads through MiXCR, one entry per CDR3 protein. The sample lists some 460,000 distinct CDR3 sequences; around 16% were seen once. Source material: blood. The receptors shown here come from a woman between 18 and 29 years old with Graves' hyperthyroidism. Each CDR3 is given with its conserved first and last residue. The D gene is left open where the match is weak. Part of the rows lack a size; the others show once, few, many or a class for expanded clones.

J | size | D | V | length | DNA | CDR3
TRBJ2-7 | NA | NA | TRBV18 | 14 | TGTGCCAGCTCACGTACAATCCCCTTATACGAGCAGTACTTC | CASSRTIPLYEQYF
TRBJ2-5 | NA | NA | TRBV9 | 16 | TGTGCCAGCAGCGAGGCCCCGGACCCCCGAGGAGAGACCCAGTACTTC | CASSEAPDPRGETQYF
TRBJ2-2 | NA | NA | TRBV18 | 14 | TGTGCCAGCTCAGCTAGGGAGATGACCGGGGAGCTGTTTTTT | CASSAREMTGELFF
TRBJ1-4 | NA | TRBD1 | TRBV3-1 | 15 | TGTGCCAGCAGCCAATCCCCCAGGGGGCAGAGAAAACTGTTTTTT | CASSQSPRGQRKLFF
TRBJ2-1 | many | TRBD1 | TRBV11-2 | 15 | TGTGCCAGCAGCTTAGGTTGGACAGGGGACAATGAGCAGTTCTTC | CASSLGWTGDNEQFF
TRBJ2-7 | many | TRBD2 | TRBV20-1 | 16 | TGCAGTGCTAGACCACGGACTAGCGGGGTAGGATACGAGCAGTACTTC | CSARPRTSGVGYEQYF
TRBJ1-5 | many | TRBD1 | TRBV28 | 16 | TGTGCCAGCAGTTTATCTGGGACAGCCAGCAATCAGCCCCAGCATTTT | CASSLSGTASNQPQHF
TRBJ2-2 | few | NA | TRBV6-2/TRBV6-3 | 16 | TGTGCCAGCAGTTACTCTGGGACACCTACCACCGGGGAGCTGTTTTTT | CASSYSGTPTTGELFF
TRBJ2-3 | NA | TRBD1 | TRBV24-1 | 16 | TGTGCCACCAGTGATACCGGGACAGGGCTTGCAGATACGCAGTATTTT | CATSDTGTGLADTQYF
TRBJ2-5 | NA | TRBD1 | TRBV7-9 | 15 | TGTGCCAGCAGCGCGATGGGACAGCACCAAGAGACCCAGTACTTC | CASSAMGQHQETQYF
TRBJ2-7 | NA | TRBD2 | TRBV7-8 | 17 | TGTGCCAGCAGCTTAGGGGGGCTAGCGGGCTTCGACTACGAGCAGTACTTC | CASSLGGLAGFDYEQYF
TRBJ2-7 | many | TRBD1 | TRBV2 | 15 | TGTGCCAGCACTTCCGCCGGGACAGGAGCCTACGAGCAGTACTTC | CASTSAGTGAYEQYF
TRBJ1-2 | few | NA | TRBV5-8 | 14 | TGTGCCAGCAGCTTTACGGCGTTCTACTATGGCTGCACCTTC | CASSFTAFYYGCTF
TRBJ2-7 | many | TRBD2 | TRBV28 | 17 | TGTGCCAGCAGTCCCTCGGTACTAGCGGGGACCCCCTACGAGCAGTACTTC | CASSPSVLAGTPYEQYF
TRBJ2-4 | NA | NA | TRBV5-5 | 18 | TGTGCCAGCAGCTTGGGGCAGGGAGGAATAGTGGCCAAAAACATTCAGTACTTC | CASSLGQGGIVAKNIQYF
TRBJ1-6 | few | NA | TRBV5-4 | 15 | TGTGCCAGCAGCTACTTGGACAGATATAATTCACCCCTCCACTTT | CASSYLDRYNSPLHF
TRBJ1-2 | few | TRBD1 | TRBV9 | 17 | TGTGCCAGCAGCTCCGGGACAGGGGCCCATTGGGGGTATGGCTACACCTTC | CASSSGTGAHWGYGYTF
TRBJ2-1 | NA | TRBD1 | TRBV10-3 | 15 | TGTGCCATCAGACCGGACAGGAATTCCTACAATGAGCAGTTCTTC | CAIRPDRNSYNEQFF
TRBJ2-1 | many | NA | TRBV7-2 | 14 | TGTGCCAGCAGCTTAAAGATTGTTTACAATGAGCAGTTCTTC | CASSLKIVYNEQFF
TRBJ2-7 | many | NA | TRBV7-2 | 14 | TGTGCCAGCAGCTTAGTAACAGCTACCTACGAGCAGTACTTC | CASSLVTATYEQYF
TRBJ2-1 | many | TRBD1 | TRBV5-5 | 15 | TGTGCCAGCAGCGCGGTCCAGGGGGCCGGCAATGAGCAGTTCTTC | CASSAVQGAGNEQFF
TRBJ1-5 | few | NA | TRBV28 | 15 | TGTGCCAGCAGGCCCGGGACAAAGGGCAATCAGCCCCAGCATTTT | CASRPGTKGNQPQHF
TRBJ1-1 | NA | NA | TRBV4-3 | 15 | TGCGCCAGCAGCCAAGCCCGGACCGGGGGCACTGAAGCTTTCTTT | CASSQARTGGTEAFF
TRBJ1-2 | few | NA | TRBV28 | 14 | TGTGCCAGCAGTTCCCCTGCCAGGGTCGATGGCTACACCTTC | CASSSPARVDGYTF
TRBJ1-1 | NA | NA | TRBV2 | 14 | TGTGCCAGCAGTGAACGGACACCGAACACTGAAGCTTTCTTT | CASSERTPNTEAFF
TRBJ2-3 | many | TRBD2 | TRBV7-3 | 22 | TGTGCCAGCAGCACCCCGGGACTAGCGGGGGGGCCGTTGTTGACTAGCACAGATACGCAGTATTTT | CASSTPGLAGGPLLTSTDTQYF
TRBJ2-7 | many | NA | TRBV20-1 | 14 | TGCAGTGCTAGAGATCGGGACAAGGGCTACGAGCAGTACTTC | CSARDRDKGYEQYF
TRBJ2-7 | many | NA | TRBV18 | 14 | TGTGCCAGCTCACCCTCGGACACCTACTACGAGCAGTACTTC | CASSPSDTYYEQYF
TRBJ2-3 | few | NA | TRBV7-2 | 16 | TGTGCCAGCAGCTTAGCGGCAGGGTCTAGCACAGATACGCAGTATTTT | CASSLAAGSSTDTQYF
TRBJ2-3 | many | TRBD1 | TRBV2 | 13 | TGTGCCAGCAGAGACAGGGGGCGGGATACGCAGTATTTT | CASRDRGRDTQYF
TRBJ2-1 | NA | NA | TRBV11-2 | 14 | TGTGCCAGCAGCCTCCGTCCCCTTTACAATGAGCAGTTCTTC | CASSLRPLYNEQFF
TRBJ1-1 | many | TRBD1 | TRBV7-6 | 20 | TGTGCCAGCAGCTTATCCTTGAATTTGGACAGGGGTCGCCTGAACACTGAAGCTTTCTTT | CASSLSLNLDRGRLNTEAFF
TRBJ1-3 | NA | TRBD1 | TRBV7-2 | 16 | TGTGCCAGCAGCTTCTGGGCTGGGACAGATGGAAACACCATATATTTT | CASSFWAGTDGNTIYF
TRBJ1-1 | NA | NA | TRBV4-3 | 17 | TGCGCCAGCAGCCAAGGGGAGGGGGGTAGGGTAAACACTGAAGCTTTCTTT | CASSQGEGGRVNTEAFF
TRBJ2-2 | few | TRBD2 | TRBV7-6 | 18 | TGTGCCAGCAGCTTAGCGTCGAGGTTAGCGGGGAACACCGGGGAGCTGTTTTTT | CASSLASRLAGNTGELFF
TRBJ2-7 | many | TRBD2 | TRBV6-1 | 14 | TGTGCCAGCAGTTACAGCGGGAGGGCGTCCGAGCAGTACTTC | CASSYSGRASEQYF
TRBJ2-3 | many | TRBD2 | TRBV18 | 16 | TGTGCCAGCTCACCACAGGGACTAGAGGCTACAGATACGCAGTATTTT | CASSPQGLEATDTQYF
TRBJ1-1 | many | NA | TRBV5-5 | 15 | TGTGCCAGCAGCTTGGTCGCAGACATGAACACTGAAGCTTTCTTT | CASSLVADMNTEAFF
TRBJ2-1 | few | NA | TRBV20-1 | 12 | TGCAGTGCTAGAGACAGGGGAGGGGTGCAGTTCTTC | CSARDRGGVQFF
TRBJ1-2 | many | NA | TRBV12-3/TRBV12-4 | 19 | TGTGCCAGCAGTTTAGATTGGTTTGAACAGGGCAAGGCTAACTATGGCTACACCTTC | CASSLDWFEQGKANYGYTF
TRBJ2-3 | many | TRBD2 | TRBV5-6 | 17 | TGTGCCAGCACCGCCCCCTGGGGGTCCAGGAGCGGGGGTACGCAGTATTTT | CASTAPWGSRSGGTQYF
TRBJ2-2 | NA | TRBD1 | TRBV19 | 16 | TGTGCCAGCCTGGACAGGGCGGGATATGATGCCGGGGAGCTGTTTTTT | CASLDRAGYDAGELFF
TRBJ1-2 | many | NA | TRBV7-2 | 14 | TGTGCCAGCAGTCCAGAGTCAGGGAACTATGGCTACACCTTC | CASSPESGNYGYTF
TRBJ1-4 | NA | NA | TRBV24-1 | 13 | TGTGCCACCCAGGGAGGCTACGGTGAAAAACTGTTTTTT | CATQGGYGEKLFF
TRBJ1-2 | NA | NA | TRBV6-1 | 13 | TGTGCCAGCGTCATGATACAGGGAGGCGGCTACACCTTC | CASVMIQGGGYTF
TRBJ1-4 | NA | NA | TRBV27 | 13 | TGTGCCAGCAGTGTAACCTGGGGTGAAAAACTGTTTTTT | CASSVTWGEKLFF
TRBJ2-5 | NA | NA | TRBV5-1 | 19 | TGCGCCAGCAGCTCAATAGGTTCCTACCTCCAGTGGGGCCAAGAGACCCAGTACTTC | CASSSIGSYLQWGQETQYF
TRBJ1-3 | many | TRBD1 | TRBV2 | 16 | TGTGCCAGCAGACCACCCGCGGGGACAGGGGTAAACACCATATATTTT | CASRPPAGTGVNTIYF
TRBJ1-2 | few | NA | TRBV27 | 16 | TGTGCCAGCAGACTCGAGGTGACAGAAGGAATGGAGGGCTACACCTTC | CASRLEVTEGMEGYTF
TRBJ2-7 | NA | TRBD2 | TRBV27 | 16 | TGTGCCAGCAGTCCACCTCCGGGACTAGCGGGAGTCAAGCAGTACTTC | CASSPPPGLAGVKQYF